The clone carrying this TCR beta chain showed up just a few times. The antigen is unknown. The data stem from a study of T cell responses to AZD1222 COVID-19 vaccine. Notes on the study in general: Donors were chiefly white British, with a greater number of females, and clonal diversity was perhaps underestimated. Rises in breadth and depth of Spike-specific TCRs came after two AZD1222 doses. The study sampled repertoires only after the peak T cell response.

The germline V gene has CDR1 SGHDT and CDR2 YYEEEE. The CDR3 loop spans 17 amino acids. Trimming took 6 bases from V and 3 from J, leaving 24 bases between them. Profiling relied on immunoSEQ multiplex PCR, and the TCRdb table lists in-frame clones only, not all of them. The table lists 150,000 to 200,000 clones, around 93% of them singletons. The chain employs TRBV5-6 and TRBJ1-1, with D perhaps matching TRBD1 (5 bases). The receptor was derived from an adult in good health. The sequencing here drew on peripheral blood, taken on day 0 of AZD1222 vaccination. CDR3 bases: TGTGCCAGCACCCATCAATGGTGGCAGGGAAAGGACACTGAAGCTTTCTTT. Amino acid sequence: CASTHQWWQGKDTEAFF.